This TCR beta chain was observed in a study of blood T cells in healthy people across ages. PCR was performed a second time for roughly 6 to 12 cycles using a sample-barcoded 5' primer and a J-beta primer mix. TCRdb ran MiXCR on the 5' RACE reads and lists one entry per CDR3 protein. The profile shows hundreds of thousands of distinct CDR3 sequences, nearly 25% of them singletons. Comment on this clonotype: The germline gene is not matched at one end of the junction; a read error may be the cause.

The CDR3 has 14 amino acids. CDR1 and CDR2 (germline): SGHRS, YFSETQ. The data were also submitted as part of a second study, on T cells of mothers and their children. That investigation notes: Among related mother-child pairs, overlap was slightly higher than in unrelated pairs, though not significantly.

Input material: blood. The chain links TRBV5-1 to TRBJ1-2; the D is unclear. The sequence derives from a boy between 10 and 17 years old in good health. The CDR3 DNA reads TGCGCCAGCAGCTTGTGGGCGGTTGTCGATGGCTGCACCTTC. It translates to CASSLWAVVDGCTF. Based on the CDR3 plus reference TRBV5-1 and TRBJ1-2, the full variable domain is KAGVTQTPRYLIKTRGQQVTLSCSPISGHRSVSWYQQTPGQGLQFLFEYFSETQRNKGNFPGRFSGRQFSNSRSEMNVSTLELGDSALYLCASSLWAVVDGCTFGSGTRLTVV.